These 16 T cell receptor beta chains were sequenced from one sample in a study of blood T cell repertoires in COVID-19. Data came from immunoSEQ multiplex PCR; TCRdb stores just in-frame clones and leaves some out. The repertoire includes around 330,000 clones, roughly 90% of them detected once, and about 9.9% sits in the top ten. Sequencing input: PBMCs or T cells enriched from blood (not recorded which). The receptors come from a woman in her 40s who had recovered from COVID-19.

The genes are TRBV6-4 and TRBJ1-1, with no clear D. The CDR3 spans 14 residues. V was clipped by 5 bases and J by 0 bases, with 10 bases between them. The germline CDR1 and CDR2 sequences are MRHNA and SNTAGT. The CDR3: CASSIDALNTEAFF. The CDR3 DNA follows: TGTGCCAGCAGTATTGATGCGTTGAACACTGAAGCTTTCTTT.

The chain links TRBV11-2 to TRBJ2-1, with D perhaps TRBD1 (7 bases). Germline CDR1 reads SGHAT; CDR2 reads FQNNGV. Between the trimmed V and J ends, which lost 3 bases and 9 bases, there was a span of 12 bases. The CDR3 covers 13 residues. The CDR3 DNA reads as TGTGCCAGCAGCTTTAACAGGGGAGGTGAGCAGTTCTTC. Its protein product is CASSFNRGGEQFF.

The CDR3 reads CASSLDRGKSPLHF. CDR3 in DNA: TGTGCCAGCAGTTTAGACAGGGGGAAGTCACCCCTCCACTTT. This chain joins TRBV28 and TRBJ1-6, with 9 bases lining up with TRBD1. The trim removed 2 bases at V and 10 bases at J, leaving 3 bases unmatched. The CDR3 has 14 residues. Germline V lookup: CDR1 MDHEN, CDR2 SYDVKM. Using reference TRBV28 and TRBJ1-6 for the parts outside the CDR3, the full variable domain is DVKVTQSSRYLVKRTGEKVFLECVQDMDHENMFWYRQDPGLGLRLIYFSYDVKMKEKGDIPEGYSVSREKKERFSLILESASTNQTSMYLCASSLDRGKSPLHFGNGTRLTVT.

V usage is TRBV27 and J usage is TRBJ2-7; 7 bases are shared with TRBD1. The J segment lost 3 bases and the V segment lost 9 bases, leaving 5 bases of the junction unmatched. In germline, CDR1 is MNHEY, CDR2 SMNVEV (reference sequence). The CDR3 runs to 12 residues. The CDR3 bases are TGTGCCAGAAGGGGGCTCGACTACGAGCAGTACTTC. Translation gives CARRGLDYEQYF.

CDR3 sequence reads: CASRDTGGPYEQYF. The CDR3 nucleotides read TGTGCCAGCAGAGATACAGGGGGCCCCTACGAGCAGTACTTC. The V call is TRBV25-1, the J call TRBJ2-7; 9 bases align to TRBD1. With 6 bases clipped from V and 2 bases from J, the junction kept 5 bases outside the gene matches. CDR1 and CDR2 (germline): MGHDK, SYGVNS. The CDR3 totals 14 residues.

This sequence joins TRBV11-2 and TRBJ2-5, with 7 bases identical to TRBD2. The CDR3 has 13 amino acids. Germline CDR1 SGHAT, CDR2 FQNNGV. V trimming: 5 bases; J trimming: 3 bases; junction bases outside the gene matches: 3. The CDR3 loop is CASSVGREETQYF. CDR3 sequence (DNA): TGTGCCAGCAGCGTTGGGAGGGAAGAGACCCAGTACTTC.

V gene TRBV5-8 combines with J gene TRBJ2-5; possible D gene TRBD2, 5 bases. This CDR3 region has 17 residues. Trimming removed 2 bases at V and 5 bases at J, with 22 bases between. Germline V CDR1 and CDR2: SGHTS, YDEGEE. CDR3: CASSFMYVSGSGETQYF. DNA for the CDR3: TGTGCCAGCAGCTTCATGTACGTGTCGGGTTCGGGGGAGACCCAGTACTTC.

Details on this clone: At one end the junction does not follow the germline gene, possibly because of a read error. The V and J genes are TRBV12-3 or TRBV12-4 and TRBJ2-7; the D gene is possibly TRBD2 (5 bases). The CDR3 consists of 12 residues. CDR3 nucleotide sequence: TGTGCCAGCAGCACTCAAGGAAGGAGGTTAGTCTTC. Translated, it gives CASSTQGRRLVF.

This chain uses TRBV9 with TRBJ1-3; no firm D call. Trimming took off 0 bases at V and 3 bases at J, with 10 bases between the two ends. The germline V gene encodes CDR1 SGDLS and CDR2 YYNGEE. The CDR3 sequence is 15 residues long. The CDR3 bases are TGTGCCAGCAGCGTAGACCCCCTCAGTGGAAACACCATATATTTT. It specifies CASSVDPLSGNTIYF. Full variable domain (missing parts from reference TRBV9 and TRBJ1-3): DSGVTQTPKHLITATGQRVTLRCSPRSGDLSVYWYQQSLDQGLQFLIQYYNGEERAKGNILERFSAQQFPDLHSELNLSSLELGDSALYFCASSVDPLSGNTIYFGEGSWLTVV.

This clone was seen just once. The V call is TRBV1, the J call TRBJ1-1. TRBV1 counts as a pseudogene. CDR3 length: 14 residues. The CDR3 loop is CTSSQAWGGTEAFF. DNA for the CDR3: TGCACCAGCAGCCAAGCGTGGGGGGGCACTGAAGCTTTCTTT.

This chain links TRBV7-6 with TRBJ2-7; a possible D gene is TRBD1 (6 bases). Germline-derived CDR1 and CDR2 are SGHVS and FNYEAQ. Trimming left V 3 bases short and J 0 bases short, with 18 bases between. The CDR3 is 17 amino acids. CDR3 in DNA: TGTGCCAGCAGCTTGGGTCAGGGTAGGGGGAGCTCCTACGAGCAGTACTTC. It yields the protein CASSLGQGRGSSYEQYF.

This clone was recorded once. V usage is TRBV2 and J usage is TRBJ1-4; TRBD1 agrees at 7 bases. Germline CDR1 and CDR2: SNHLY and FYNNEI. The V and J ends lost 2 bases and 6 bases, in that order; junction bases with no gene match: 12. The CDR3 contains 17 residues. For the CDR3, the DNA is TGTGCCAGCAGTGAATTTACAGGGGAGTTTTGGGATGAAAAACTGTTTTTT. Translated, it gives CASSEFTGEFWDEKLFF.

This clone was picked up a small number of times. The chain is built from TRBV19 and TRBJ1-1; D unclear. V dropped 0 bases and J dropped 6 bases, with 14 bases sitting between them. This CDR3 region has 15 residues. Per the germline V gene, CDR1 is LNHDA and CDR2 is SQIVND (reference sequence). CDR3 in DNA: TGTGCCAGTAGTATAGACGGAGGGTGGTTTGCTGAAGCTTTCTTT. Its protein is CASSIDGGWFAEAFF. The full variable domain, rest sourced from reference TRBV19 and TRBJ1-1, is DGGITQSPKYLFRKEGQNVTLSCEQNLNHDAMYWYRQDPGQGLRLIYYSQIVNDFQKGDIAEGYSVSREKKESFPLTVTSAQKNPTAFYLCASSIDGGWFAEAFFGQGTRLTVV.

V usage is TRBV19 and J usage is TRBJ1-3; no reliable D call. The germline V gene encodes CDR1 LNHDA and CDR2 SQIVND (reference sequence). Trimming removed 5 bases at V and 3 bases at J, with 5 bases between. This CDR3 contains 12 residues. The CDR3 sequence: CASSLLGNTIYF. In DNA form, the CDR3 reads TGTGCCAGTAGTCTCCTTGGAAACACCATATATTTT. The full variable domain, completed using reference TRBV19 and TRBJ1-3, is DGGITQSPKYLFRKEGQNVTLSCEQNLNHDAMYWYRQDPGQGLRLIYYSQIVNDFQKGDIAEGYSVSREKKESFPLTVTSAQKNPTAFYLCASSLLGNTIYFGEGSWLTVV.

The V call is TRBV5-6, the J call TRBJ1-2; 8 nucleotides match TRBD1. Germline CDR1 SGHDT, CDR2 YYEEEE. Trimming cost V 6 bases and J 8 bases; bases outside gene matches: 3. The CDR3 length is 11 residues. CDR3 amino acids: CASTQGAGYTF. The CDR3 bases are TGTGCCAGCACCCAGGGGGCGGGCTACACCTTC.

To note about this clone: Within the sample, other DNA sequences also encode this same CDR3. This chain links TRBV9 with TRBJ1-1; perhaps TRBD1 as D (5 bases). The CDR3 is made up of 14 amino acids. CDR1 is SGDLS and CDR2 is YYNGEE in the germline V gene. The V end lost 0 bases, the J end lost 1 base, and 7 bases lay between the germline ends. Written as DNA, the CDR3 is TGTGCCAGCAGCGTAGGACAGCAGAACACTGAAGCTTTCTTT. Its protein is CASSVGQQNTEAFF.